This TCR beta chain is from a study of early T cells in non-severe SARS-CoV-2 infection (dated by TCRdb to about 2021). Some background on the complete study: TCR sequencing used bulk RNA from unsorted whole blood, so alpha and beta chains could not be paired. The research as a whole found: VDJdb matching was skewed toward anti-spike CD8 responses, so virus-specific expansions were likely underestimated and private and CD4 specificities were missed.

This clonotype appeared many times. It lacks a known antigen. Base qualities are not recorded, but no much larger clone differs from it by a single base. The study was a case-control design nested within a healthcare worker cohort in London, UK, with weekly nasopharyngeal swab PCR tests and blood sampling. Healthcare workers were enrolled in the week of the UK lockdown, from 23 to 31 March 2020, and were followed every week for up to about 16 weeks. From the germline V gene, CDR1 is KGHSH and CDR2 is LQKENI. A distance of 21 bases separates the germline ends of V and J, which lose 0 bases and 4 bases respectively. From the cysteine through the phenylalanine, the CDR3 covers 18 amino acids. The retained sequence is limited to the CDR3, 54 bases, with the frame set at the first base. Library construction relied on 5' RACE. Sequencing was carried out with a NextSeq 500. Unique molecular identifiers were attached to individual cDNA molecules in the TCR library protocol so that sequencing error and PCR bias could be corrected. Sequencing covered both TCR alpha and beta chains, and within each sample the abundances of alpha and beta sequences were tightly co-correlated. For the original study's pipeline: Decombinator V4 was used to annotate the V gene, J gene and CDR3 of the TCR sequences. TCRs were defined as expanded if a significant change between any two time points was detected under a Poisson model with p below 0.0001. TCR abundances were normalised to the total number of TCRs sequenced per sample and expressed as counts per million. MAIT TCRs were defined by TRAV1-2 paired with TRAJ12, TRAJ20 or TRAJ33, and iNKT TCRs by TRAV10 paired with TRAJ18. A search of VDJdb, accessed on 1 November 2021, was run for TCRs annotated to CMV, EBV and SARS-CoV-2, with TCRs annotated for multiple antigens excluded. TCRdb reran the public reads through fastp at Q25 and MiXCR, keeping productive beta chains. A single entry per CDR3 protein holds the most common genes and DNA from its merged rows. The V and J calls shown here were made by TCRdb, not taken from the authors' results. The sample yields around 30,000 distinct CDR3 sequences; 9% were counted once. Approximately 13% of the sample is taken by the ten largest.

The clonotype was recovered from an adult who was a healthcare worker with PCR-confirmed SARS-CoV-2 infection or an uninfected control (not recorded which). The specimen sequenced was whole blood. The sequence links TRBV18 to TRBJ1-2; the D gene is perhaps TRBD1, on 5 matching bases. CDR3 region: CASSPPLGVGISGYGYTF. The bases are TGTGCCAGCTCACCACCCTTAGGGGTCGGAATTTCTGGCTATGGCTACACCTTC.